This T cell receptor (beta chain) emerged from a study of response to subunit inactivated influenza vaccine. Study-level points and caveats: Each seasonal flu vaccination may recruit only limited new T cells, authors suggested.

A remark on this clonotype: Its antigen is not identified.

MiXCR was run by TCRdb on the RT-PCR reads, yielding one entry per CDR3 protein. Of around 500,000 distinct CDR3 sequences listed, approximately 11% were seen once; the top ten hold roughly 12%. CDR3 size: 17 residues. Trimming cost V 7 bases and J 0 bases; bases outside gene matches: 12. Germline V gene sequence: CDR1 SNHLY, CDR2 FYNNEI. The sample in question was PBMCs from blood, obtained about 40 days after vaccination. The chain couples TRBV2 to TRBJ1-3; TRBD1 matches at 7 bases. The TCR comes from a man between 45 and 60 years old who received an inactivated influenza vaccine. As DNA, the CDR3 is TGTGCCAGCATCAATCAGGGGGAGTATGACTCTGGAAACACCATATATTTT. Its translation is CASINQGEYDSGNTIYF. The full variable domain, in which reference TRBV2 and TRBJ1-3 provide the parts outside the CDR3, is EPEVTQTPSHQVTQMGQEVILRCVPISNHLYFYWYRQILGQKVEFLVSFYNNEISEKSEIFDDQFSVERPDGSNFTLKIRSTKLEDSAMYFCASINQGEYDSGNTIYFGEGSWLTVV.